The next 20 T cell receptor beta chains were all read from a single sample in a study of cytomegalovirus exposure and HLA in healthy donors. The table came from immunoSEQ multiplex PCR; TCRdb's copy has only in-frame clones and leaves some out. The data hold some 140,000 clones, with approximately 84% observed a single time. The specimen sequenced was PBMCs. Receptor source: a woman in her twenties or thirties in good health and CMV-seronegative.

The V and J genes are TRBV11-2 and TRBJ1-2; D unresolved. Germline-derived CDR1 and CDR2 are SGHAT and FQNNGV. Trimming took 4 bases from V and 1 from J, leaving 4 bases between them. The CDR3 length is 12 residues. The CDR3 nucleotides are TGTGCCAGCAGCTCAGTTAACTATGGCTACACCTTC. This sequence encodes CASSSVNYGYTF.

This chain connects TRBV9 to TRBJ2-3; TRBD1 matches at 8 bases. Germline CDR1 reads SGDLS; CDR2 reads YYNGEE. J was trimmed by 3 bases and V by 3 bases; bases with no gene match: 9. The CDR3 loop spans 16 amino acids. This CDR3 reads CASSGRQGKGTDTQYF. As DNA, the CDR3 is TGTGCCAGCAGCGGCCGACAGGGGAAGGGGACAGATACGCAGTATTTT.

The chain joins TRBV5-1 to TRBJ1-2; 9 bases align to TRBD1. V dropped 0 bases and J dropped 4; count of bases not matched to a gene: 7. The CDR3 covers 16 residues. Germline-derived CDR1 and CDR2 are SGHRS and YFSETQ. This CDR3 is CASSLAVGQGFYGYTF. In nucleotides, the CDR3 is TGCGCCAGCAGCTTGGCCGTCGGACAGGGGTTCTATGGCTACACCTTC.

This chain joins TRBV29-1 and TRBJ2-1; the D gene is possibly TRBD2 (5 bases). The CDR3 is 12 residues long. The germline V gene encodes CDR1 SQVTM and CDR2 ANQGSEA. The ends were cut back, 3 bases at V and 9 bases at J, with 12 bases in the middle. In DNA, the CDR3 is TGCAGCGTTGAGAGGGTTTGGGGTGAGCAGTTCTTC. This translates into CSVERVWGEQFF.

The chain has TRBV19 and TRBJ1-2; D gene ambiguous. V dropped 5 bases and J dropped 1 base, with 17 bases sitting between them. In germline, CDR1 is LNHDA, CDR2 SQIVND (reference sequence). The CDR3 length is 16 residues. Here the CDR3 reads CASSPTGSRRNYGYTF. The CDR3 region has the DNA TGTGCCAGTAGTCCGACGGGGTCGCGACGTAACTATGGCTACACCTTC.

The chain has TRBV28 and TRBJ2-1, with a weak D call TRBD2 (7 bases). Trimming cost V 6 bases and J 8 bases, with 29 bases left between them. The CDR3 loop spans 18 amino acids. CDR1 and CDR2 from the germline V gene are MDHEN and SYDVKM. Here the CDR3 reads CASSPAGWGGLVGDEQFF. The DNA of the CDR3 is TGTGCCAGCAGCCCAGCGGGATGGGGGGGCCTGGTGGGCGATGAGCAGTTCTTC.

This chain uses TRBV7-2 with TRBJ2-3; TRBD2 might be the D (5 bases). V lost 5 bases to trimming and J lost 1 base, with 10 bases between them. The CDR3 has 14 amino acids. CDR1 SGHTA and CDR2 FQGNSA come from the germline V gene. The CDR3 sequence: CASSRGDGTDTQYF. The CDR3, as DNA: TGTGCCAGCAGCCGGGGTGACGGCACAGATACGCAGTATTTT.

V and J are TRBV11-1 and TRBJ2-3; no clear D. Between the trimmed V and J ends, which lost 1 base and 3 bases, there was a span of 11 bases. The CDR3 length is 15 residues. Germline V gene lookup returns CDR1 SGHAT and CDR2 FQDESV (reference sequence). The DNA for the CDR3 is TGTGCCAGCAGCTTAGGTGAGGCGAGGACAGATACGCAGTATTTT. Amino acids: CASSLGEARTDTQYF.

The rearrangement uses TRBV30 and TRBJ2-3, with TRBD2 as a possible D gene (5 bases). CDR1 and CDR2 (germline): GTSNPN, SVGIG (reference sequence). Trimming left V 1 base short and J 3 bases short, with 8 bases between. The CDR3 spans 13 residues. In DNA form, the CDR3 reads TGTGCCTGGAGTGGAGGGCTAACAGATACGCAGTATTTT. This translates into CAWSGGLTDTQYF.

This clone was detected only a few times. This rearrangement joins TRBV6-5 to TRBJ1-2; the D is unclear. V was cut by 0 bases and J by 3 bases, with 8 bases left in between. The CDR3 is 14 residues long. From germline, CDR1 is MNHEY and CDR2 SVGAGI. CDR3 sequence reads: CASSYSADYYGYTF. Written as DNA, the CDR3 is TGTGCCAGCAGTTACTCAGCCGATTACTATGGCTACACCTTC.

This chain's CDR3 is CASSWTGGTNYGYTF. Here the CDR3 DNA reads TGTGCCAGCAGTTGGACAGGGGGCACTAACTATGGCTACACCTTC. The gene calls are TRBV27 and TRBJ1-2, with 11 bases aligning to TRBD1. CDR3 length: 15 amino acids. Germline trimming cut 4 bases from V and 0 bases from J; bases unmatched to any gene: 1. CDR1 and CDR2 from the germline V gene are MNHEY and SMNVEV (reference sequence).

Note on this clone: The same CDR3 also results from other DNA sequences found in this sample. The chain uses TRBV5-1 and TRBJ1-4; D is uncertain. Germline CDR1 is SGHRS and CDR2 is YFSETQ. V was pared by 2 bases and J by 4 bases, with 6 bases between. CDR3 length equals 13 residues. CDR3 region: CASSLLSNEKLFF. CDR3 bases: TGCGCCAGCAGCTTACTAAGTAATGAAAAACTGTTTTTT.

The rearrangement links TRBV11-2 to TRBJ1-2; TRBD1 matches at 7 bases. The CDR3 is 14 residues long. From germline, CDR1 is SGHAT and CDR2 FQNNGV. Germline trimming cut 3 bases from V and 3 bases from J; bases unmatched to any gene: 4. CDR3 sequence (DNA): TGTGCCAGCAGCTTCGCCGGGACAGACTATGGCTACACCTTC. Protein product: CASSFAGTDYGYTF.

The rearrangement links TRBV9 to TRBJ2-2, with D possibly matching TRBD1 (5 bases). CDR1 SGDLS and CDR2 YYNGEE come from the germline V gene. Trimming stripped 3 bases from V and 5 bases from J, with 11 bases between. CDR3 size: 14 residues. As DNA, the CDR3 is TGTGCCAGCAGCGCCGAGCAGGGAACCGGGGAGCTGTTTTTT. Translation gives CASSAEQGTGELFF.

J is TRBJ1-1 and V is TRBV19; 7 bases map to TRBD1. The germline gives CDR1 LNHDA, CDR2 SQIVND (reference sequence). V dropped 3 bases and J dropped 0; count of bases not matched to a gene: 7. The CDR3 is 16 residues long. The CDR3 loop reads CASSIRQGVMNTEAFF. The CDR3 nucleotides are TGTGCCAGTAGTATTAGGCAGGGGGTGATGAACACTGAAGCTTTCTTT.

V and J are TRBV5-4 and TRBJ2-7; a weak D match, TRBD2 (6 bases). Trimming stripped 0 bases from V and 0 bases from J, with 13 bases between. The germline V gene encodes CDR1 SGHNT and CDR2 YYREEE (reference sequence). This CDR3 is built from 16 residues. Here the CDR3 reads CASSLAGGGNSYEQYF. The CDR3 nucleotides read TGTGCCAGCAGCTTGGCCGGTGGGGGGAACTCCTACGAGCAGTACTTC.

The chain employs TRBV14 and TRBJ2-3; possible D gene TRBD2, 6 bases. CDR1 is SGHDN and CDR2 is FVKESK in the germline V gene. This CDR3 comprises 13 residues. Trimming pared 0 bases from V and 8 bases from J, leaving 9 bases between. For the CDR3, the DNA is TGTGCCAGCAGCCAAGATGGAGGGCCTACGCAGTATTTT. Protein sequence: CASSQDGGPTQYF. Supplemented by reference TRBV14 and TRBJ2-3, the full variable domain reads EAGVTQFPSHSVIEKGQTVTLRCDPISGHDNLYWYRRVMGKEIKFLLHFVKESKQDESGMPNNRFLAERTGGTYSTLKVQPAELEDSGVYFCASSQDGGPTQYFGPGTRLTVL.

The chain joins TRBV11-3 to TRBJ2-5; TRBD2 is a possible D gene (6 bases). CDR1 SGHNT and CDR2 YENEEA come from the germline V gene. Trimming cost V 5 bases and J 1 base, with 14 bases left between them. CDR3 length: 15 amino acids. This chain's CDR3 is CASSLSGGPQETQYF. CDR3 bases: TGTGCCAGCAGCCTGTCCGGGGGACCCCAAGAGACCCAGTACTTC. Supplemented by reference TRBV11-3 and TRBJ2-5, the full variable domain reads EAGVVQSPRYKIIEKKQPVAFWCNPISGHNTLYWYLQNLGQGPELLIRYENEEAVDDSQLPKDRFSAERLKGVDSTLKIQPAELGDSAVYLCASSLSGGPQETQYFGPGTRLLVL.

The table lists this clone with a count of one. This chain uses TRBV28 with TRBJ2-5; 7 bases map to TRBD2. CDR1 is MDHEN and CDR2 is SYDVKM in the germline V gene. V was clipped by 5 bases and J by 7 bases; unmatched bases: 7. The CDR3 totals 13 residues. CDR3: CASSPGGIGTQYF. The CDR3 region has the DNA TGTGCCAGCAGTCCCGGGGGGATTGGGACCCAGTACTTC.

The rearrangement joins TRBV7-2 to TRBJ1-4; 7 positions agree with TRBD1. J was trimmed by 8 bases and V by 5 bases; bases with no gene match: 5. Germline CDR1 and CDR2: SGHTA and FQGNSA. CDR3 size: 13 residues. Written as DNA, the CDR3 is TGTGCCAGCAGCACCCCGGGACAGGAAAAACTGTTTTTT. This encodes CASSTPGQEKLFF.